This TCR beta chain derives from a study of shared clonotypes between healthy human individuals. Clones were read by immunoSEQ multiplex PCR, and TCRdb kept only the in-frame ones, dropping some. The sample shows 700,000 or so clones, around 72% of them seen only once. This CDR3 contains 14 residues. Trimming shortened V by 4 bases and J by 3 bases, and 12 bases separated the two germline ends. CDR1 is MGHRA and CDR2 is YSYEKL in the germline V gene. Study conclusions and caveats: Some clonotypes were shared by all four sorted-subset donors, while others were not shared. The non-shared ones had lower generation probabilities than the shared ones.

About this clone: Its antigen is still unknown.

The clonotype comes from a woman aged 25-40 years in good health. The chain carries TRBV4-1 and TRBJ1-1; the D gene is possibly TRBD1 (6 bases). Sequencing input: memory CD4+ T cells sorted from blood. Subset noted: CD45RA-negative fraction. CDR3 bases: TGCGCCAGCAGCCCAGACAGGACCTACACTGAAGCTTTCTTT. This translates into CASSPDRTYTEAFF.